This T cell receptor beta chain was recovered during a study of regulatory T cells in long-lasting Graves disease. Per the germline V gene, CDR1 is SGHRS and CDR2 is YFSETQ. The CDR3 extends over 12 amino acids. After removal of 5 bases from V and 11 bases from J, the junction contained 7 bases not matched to a gene. In its sample, this clonotype was seen many times. Its antigen is unidentified. Arm-PCR of CDR3 regions and iRepertoire HTBI primers were used to build TCR beta libraries. TCRdb called the multiplex PCR reads again in MiXCR, with one record for every CDR3 protein. The table includes about 320,000 distinct CDR3 sequences, 15% to 20% detected once. Time point meaning: newly diagnosed GD, antithyroid drugs for less than 3 months. TCR sequences were obtained from RNA taken from PBMCs. In each case, Graves' disease was diagnosed per American Thyroid Association guidelines. Xi'an, China, was home to the endocrinology department that provided patients.

General study results and limits: Favoring TRBV28, TRBJ1-2 and TRBJ2-5 was a feature seen in persistent disease.

The source is a female donor with Graves disease. The chain joins TRBV5-1 to TRBJ2-1; 7 nucleotides agree with TRBD2. This sample comprised peripheral blood mononuclear cells (PBMCs), obtained at new diagnosis, from a patient treated with antithyroid drugs. CDR3 DNA: TGCGCCAGCAGGACTAGCCTTTTTCAGCAGTTCTTC. Translating it yields CASRTSLFQQFF.